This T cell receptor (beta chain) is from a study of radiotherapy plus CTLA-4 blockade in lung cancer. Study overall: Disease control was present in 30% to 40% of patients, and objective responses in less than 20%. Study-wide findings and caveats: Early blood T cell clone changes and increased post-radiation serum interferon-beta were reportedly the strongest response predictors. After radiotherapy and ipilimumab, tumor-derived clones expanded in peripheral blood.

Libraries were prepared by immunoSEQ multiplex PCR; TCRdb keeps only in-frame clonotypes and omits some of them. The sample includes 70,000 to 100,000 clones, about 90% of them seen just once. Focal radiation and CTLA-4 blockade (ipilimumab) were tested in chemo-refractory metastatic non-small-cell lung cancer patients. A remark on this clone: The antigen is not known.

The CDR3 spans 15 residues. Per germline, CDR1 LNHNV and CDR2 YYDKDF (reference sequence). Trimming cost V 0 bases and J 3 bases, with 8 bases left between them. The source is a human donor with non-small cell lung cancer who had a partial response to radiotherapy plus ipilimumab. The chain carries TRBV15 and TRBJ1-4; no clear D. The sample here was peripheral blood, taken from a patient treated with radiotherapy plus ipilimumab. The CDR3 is CATSRDGLSNEKLFF. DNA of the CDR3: TGTGCCACCAGCAGAGATGGACTCTCTAATGAAAAACTGTTTTTT.